This passage covers 27 T cell receptor beta chains from one sample sequenced in a study of chronic HIV infection and antiretroviral therapy. From the 5' RACE reads, TCRdb called clonotypes with MiXCR, one entry per CDR3 protein. Counted here are approximately 30,000 distinct CDR3 sequences, about 8.6% occurring once; the ten biggest clones make up about 2.5%. Source material: peripheral blood. The receptors were gathered from an adult who had HIV and had not received antiretroviral therapy, or was an uninfected healthy control (not recorded which).

This clonotype was counted many times. The J gene is TRBJ2-1, the V gene TRBV5-8, with 10 nucleotides matching TRBD2. V shed 2 bases and J 1 base; nucleotides not matched to a gene: 9. The CDR3 runs 18 residues. The germline V gene has CDR1 SGHTS and CDR2 YDEGEE. CDR3 protein: CASSFLAGAGESYNEQFF. CDR3 sequence (DNA): TGTGCCAGCAGCTTCCTAGCGGGGGCTGGGGAGTCCTACAATGAGCAGTTCTTC. The complete variable domain, with remaining parts taken from reference TRBV5-8 and TRBJ2-1, reads EAGVTQSPTHLIKTRGQQATLRCSPISGHTSVYWYQQALGLGLQFLLWYDEGEERNRGNFPPRFSGRQFPNYSSELNVNALELEDSALYLCASSFLAGAGESYNEQFFGPGTRLTVL.

Notes on this clonotype: With a much larger clone just one base away, this may be a read error. Lacking the conserved final phenylalanine or tryptophan, this CDR3 likely reflects a read error. J is TRBJ2-7 and V is TRBV29-1, with a possible D match to TRBD2 (6 bases). The V gene lost 6 bases and the J gene lost 6 bases, with 15 bases spanning the gap. This CDR3 is built from 12 residues. Germline V CDR1 and CDR2: SQVTM, ANQGSEA. CDR3 protein: CSVSGSLGEQYL. The CDR3 DNA is TGCAGCGTGTCCGGGAGTCTTGGCGAGCAGTACTTA.

About this clonotype itself: A much bigger clone sits one base away, suggesting this may be a read error. The V call is TRBV5-1, the J call TRBJ2-1; 9 positions match TRBD1. This CDR3 contains 14 residues. Germline-derived CDR1 and CDR2 are SGHRS and YFSETQ. V shed 6 bases and J 8 bases; nucleotides not matched to a gene: 9. The CDR3 bases are TGCGCCAGCAACCCCGGACAGGGGTTGGATGAGCAGTTCTTC. It is translated as CASNPGQGLDEQFF.

This clonotype was counted ten times or more. The rearrangement joins TRBV7-9 to TRBJ2-3; TRBD1 matches at 11 bases. Germline CDR1 and CDR2: SEHNR and FQNEAQ (reference sequence). The junction had 6 bases not matched to a gene; V was cut back by 2 bases and J by 5 bases. The CDR3 has 16 residues. The CDR3 DNA reads as TGTGCCAGCAGCTTAAGGACAGGGGGCGGTGGAGATACGCAGTATTTT. This translates into CASSLRTGGGGDTQYF.

This clonotype came up once. With a much larger clone just one base away, this may be a read error. The V and J genes are TRBV27 and TRBJ2-7, with 12 nucleotides matching TRBD2. The trim removed 5 bases at V and 8 bases at J, leaving 10 bases unmatched. The CDR3 sequence is 15 residues long. Germline CDR1 MNHEY, CDR2 SMNVEV (reference sequence). This chain's CDR3 is CASSPMTSGSTKQYF. CDR3 sequence (DNA): TGTGCCAGCAGTCCCATGACTAGCGGGAGTACCAAGCAGTACTTC.

This clonotype was seen only a few times. The gene calls are TRBV2 and TRBJ1-4, with 7 bases aligning to TRBD1. Trimming took 6 bases from V and 2 from J; bases not matched to a gene: 3. CDR1 is SNHLY and CDR2 is FYNNEI in the germline V gene. The CDR3 length is 14 residues. In nucleotides, the CDR3 is TGTGCCAGCAGGCCGGGACAGACTAATGAAAAACTGTTTTTT. Translated, it gives CASRPGQTNEKLFF.

The gene calls are TRBV27 and TRBJ1-6; D is undetermined. Germline assignment: CDR1 MNHEY and CDR2 SMNVEV (reference sequence). The V end was cut by 6 bases, the J end by 6 bases, with 6 bases between. The CDR3 has 12 residues. The CDR3 sequence is CASSPINSPLHF. CDR3 in DNA: TGTGCCAGCAGCCCAATTAATTCACCCCTCCACTTT.

For this clonotype: This may stem from a read error, because a much larger clone lies one nucleotide away. J is TRBJ2-3 and V is TRBV9; weak D call: TRBD2 (5 bases). Trimming removed 5 bases at V and 4 bases at J, with 23 bases between. Germline V CDR1 and CDR2: SGDLS, YYNGEE. The CDR3 is 17 amino acids. The CDR3 sequence is CASRSPSTGGFPDTQYF. The CDR3 DNA reads TGTGCCAGCAGATCTCCCTCCACTGGAGGTTTCCCAGATACGCAGTATTTT.

This chain joins TRBV12-3 or TRBV12-4 and TRBJ2-7; TRBD1 agrees at 8 bases. V trimming: 6 bases; J trimming: 4 bases; junction bases outside the gene matches: 5. The CDR3 loop spans 13 amino acids. The CDR3 bases are TGTGCCAGCAGCCTTCAGGGGGCTTACGAGCAGTACTTC. Translated, it gives CASSLQGAYEQYF.

In its sample, this clonotype was seen many times. The chain joins TRBV19 to TRBJ1-2, with D possibly matching TRBD1 (6 bases). There are 16 residues in the CDR3. CDR1 and CDR2 (germline): LNHDA, SQIVND (reference sequence). Trimming shortened V by 3 bases and J by 4 bases, and 18 bases separated the two germline ends. CDR3: CASSIEPGARSYGYTF. CDR3 coding DNA: TGTGCCAGTAGTATTGAGCCGGGGGCGAGGAGCTATGGCTACACCTTC.

This clonotype was seen a handful of times. The chain uses TRBV7-2 and TRBJ1-2, with 9 bases identical to TRBD1. J lost 10 bases, V lost 4 bases, and 10 bases had no gene match. Germline V gene data show CDR1 as SGHTA and CDR2 as FQGNSA. The CDR3 length is 14 residues. The CDR3 DNA sequence: TGTGCCAGCAGCTCGACAGGGGGGTCGAACCACTACACCTTC. As protein: CASSSTGGSNHYTF.

This clonotype was detected a few times. V is TRBV24-1 and J is TRBJ2-3; D gene uncertain. V was pared by 2 bases and J by 3 bases, with 5 bases between. The germline gives CDR1 KGHDR, CDR2 SFDVKD. The length of the CDR3 is 13 residues. CDR3 residues: CATSDWKTDTQYF. CDR3 in DNA: TGTGCCACCAGTGATTGGAAGACAGATACGCAGTATTTT.

The sample holds many counts of this clonotype. The CDR3 sequence is CSARDRLAGTSYEQYF. CDR3 coding DNA: TGCAGTGCTAGAGATAGGTTAGCGGGTACCTCCTACGAGCAGTACTTC. V is TRBV20-1 and J is TRBJ2-7, with TRBD2 identical over 7 bases. The CDR3 is made up of 16 amino acids. The trim removed 0 bases at V and 0 bases at J, leaving 8 bases unmatched. Germline CDR1 and CDR2: DFQATT and SNEGSKA (reference sequence).

This clonotype has ten or more counts. The rearrangement links TRBV29-1 to TRBJ1-1; 7 bases align to TRBD1. The V segment lost 3 bases and the J segment 0 bases; nucleotides outside the gene matches: 10. The germline CDR1 and CDR2 sequences are SQVTM and ANQGSEA. The CDR3 spans 16 residues. CDR3 region: CSVEGRGTSMNTEAFF. The CDR3 DNA reads as TGCAGCGTTGAGGGCAGGGGGACTTCAATGAACACTGAAGCTTTCTTT. Complete variable domain (other parts from reference TRBV29-1 and TRBJ1-1): SAVISQKPSRDICQRGTSLTIQCQVDSQVTMMFWYRQQPGQSLTLIATANQGSEATYESGFVIDKFPISRPNLTFSTLTVSNMSPEDSSIYLCSVEGRGTSMNTEAFFGQGTRLTVV.

The genes are TRBV12-3 or TRBV12-4 and TRBJ2-3; TRBD2 might be the D (5 bases). Trimming removed 5 bases from V and 1 base from J, with 13 bases in between. The CDR3 sequence is 15 residues long. CDR3 sequence reads: CASSPPDSGTDTQYF. The CDR3 DNA sequence: TGTGCCAGCAGTCCGCCTGATAGCGGCACAGATACGCAGTATTTT.

A few counts support this clonotype. The rearrangement uses TRBV5-1 and TRBJ2-3; D ambiguous. Germline CDR1 SGHRS, CDR2 YFSETQ. The CDR3 runs to 16 residues. V gave up 0 bases and J gave up 0 bases, with 11 bases separating them. This CDR3 reads CASSLGSTGSTDTQYF. CDR3 in DNA: TGCGCCAGCAGCTTGGGTTCGACTGGGAGCACAGATACGCAGTATTTT.

In its sample, this clonotype was seen many times. The J gene is TRBJ2-1, the V gene TRBV10-3; D not certain. The CDR3 length is 15 residues. Germline V gives CDR1 ENHRY, CDR2 SYGVKD. Trimming removed 0 bases at V and 0 bases at J, with 6 bases between. The CDR3 region has the DNA TGTGCCATCAGTGAGTCAGGTAGCTCCTACAATGAGCAGTTCTTC. Its translation: CAISESGSSYNEQFF.

CDR3 loop: CASSQEGGINQPQHF. The CDR3 nucleotides are TGTGCCAGCAGCCAAGAAGGAGGGATTAATCAGCCCCAGCATTTT. The chain couples TRBV4-2 to TRBJ1-5; D unresolved. The ends were cut back, 0 bases at V and 4 bases at J, with 10 bases in the middle. There are 15 residues in the CDR3. CDR1 LGHNA and CDR2 YNFKEQ come from the germline V gene.

This chain uses TRBV5-6 with TRBJ1-1; no clear D gene. CDR1 is SGHDT and CDR2 is YYEEEE in the germline V gene. The V end was cut by 4 bases, the J end by 1 base, with 14 bases between. The CDR3 contains 15 residues. For the CDR3, the DNA is TGTGCCAGCAGCAAAGGGCCCTCCTCGAACACTGAAGCTTTCTTT. Amino acids: CASSKGPSSNTEAFF.

This clonotype was seen at least ten times. The gene calls are TRBV10-1 and TRBJ1-1; 7 bases are shared with TRBD1. Germline V gene data show CDR1 as WNHNN and CDR2 as SYGVQD (reference sequence). The length of the CDR3 is 15 residues. Trimming cost V 3 bases and J 0 bases; bases outside gene matches: 4. CDR3 nucleotide sequence: TGCGCCAGCAGTGACCGGACAGGAGTGAACACTGAAGCTTTCTTT. This translates into CASSDRTGVNTEAFF.

At least ten counts were recorded for this clonotype. V is TRBV5-6 and J is TRBJ2-7; TRBD1 might be the D (5 bases). The ends were cut back, 4 bases at V and 10 bases at J, with 12 bases in the middle. This CDR3 contains 11 residues. Germline CDR1 SGHDT, CDR2 YYEEEE. The CDR3 region is CASSNQGIQYF. Written as DNA, the CDR3 is TGTGCCAGCAGCAATCAGGGCATCCAGTACTTC.

The chain couples TRBV4-3 to TRBJ2-5; D gene unclear. Trimming pared 0 bases from V and 5 bases from J, leaving 7 bases between. Germline loops: CDR1 LGHNA, CDR2 YSLEER. The CDR3 length is 13 residues. The CDR3 here is CASSQDLRETQYF. The CDR3 coding sequence is TGCGCCAGCAGCCAAGATTTACGTGAGACCCAGTACTTC.

This clonotype was seen ten or more times. The gene calls are TRBV12-3 or TRBV12-4 and TRBJ2-3; 11 nucleotides agree with TRBD2. CDR3 size: 16 residues. V lost 2 bases to trimming and J lost 0 bases; unmatched junction nucleotides: 1. Here the CDR3 DNA reads TGTGCCAGCAGTTTACCTAGCGGGGGGAGCACAGATACGCAGTATTTT. Amino acid sequence: CASSLPSGGSTDTQYF.

There are many counts of this clonotype. One end of the junction varies from germline; a read error may be responsible. This chain links TRBV12-3 or TRBV12-4 with TRBJ1-1; a weak D match, TRBD1 (5 bases). This CDR3 comprises 18 residues. CDR3 region: CASRLRGRGLVVNTEAFF. The CDR3, as DNA: TGTGCCAGCCGTTTAAGGGGAAGAGGGTTGGTAGTGAACACTGAAGCTTTCTTT.

At least ten counts were recorded for this clonotype. This rearrangement joins TRBV6-2 or TRBV6-3 to TRBJ1-5; maybe TRBD1 (5 bases). The CDR3 sequence is 14 residues long. Trimming pared 4 bases from V and 6 bases from J, leaving 13 bases between. CDR1 and CDR2 (germline): MNHEY, SVGEGT. CDR3 region: CASSSGGGSQPQHF. The DNA of the CDR3 is TGTGCCAGCAGTTCCGGGGGTGGGAGTCAGCCCCAGCATTTT.

The V and J genes are TRBV6-2 or TRBV6-3 and TRBJ1-1, with D possibly TRBD1 on 6 matching bases. The CDR3 runs 11 residues. With 7 bases removed from V and 5 bases from J, the gap between germline ends came to 8 bases. In germline, CDR1 is MNHEY, CDR2 SVGEGT. The DNA for the CDR3 is TGTGCCAGCATCCAGGGGACTGAAGCTTTCTTT. It encodes CASIQGTEAFF.

This chain links TRBV27 with TRBJ2-3; 7 bases are a match to TRBD2. The length of the CDR3 is 15 residues. Germline assignment: CDR1 MNHEY and CDR2 SMNVEV (reference sequence). V shed 3 bases, J shed 2 bases, and the junction held 5 bases outside the gene matches. CDR3 nucleotides: TGTGCCAGCAGTTTCGGGCGGGGGTTCACAGATACGCAGTATTTT. Its translation is CASSFGRGFTDTQYF.